The 6 T cell receptor beta chains below come from one sample, sequenced in a study of blood T cell repertoires in COVID-19. The repertoire was sequenced with immunoSEQ multiplex PCR; TCRdb's copy has only in-frame clones and lacks some. The sample yields roughly 7,900 clones, 75% to 90% seen once. The sample taken for sequencing was peripheral blood. These receptors were collected from a human donor with active COVID-19. The donor label of this sample is uncertain.

V gene TRBV6-4 combines with J gene TRBJ2-5; maybe TRBD2 (5 bases). Trimming took off 5 bases at V and 1 base at J, with 8 bases between the two ends. The CDR3 sequence is 13 residues long. The V gene's germline CDR1 is MRHNA and CDR2 SNTAGT. CDR3 coding DNA: TGTGCCAGCAGTCGGGATGCCCAAGAGACCCAGTACTTC. Protein sequence: CASSRDAQETQYF.

The chain carries TRBV6-2 or TRBV6-3 and TRBJ2-3, with a possible D match to TRBD2 (6 bases). The CDR3 length is 17 residues. Germline V gene sequence: CDR1 MNHEY, CDR2 SVGEGT. The germline V and J ends were trimmed by 6 bases and 0 bases, with 19 bases remaining between them. The CDR3 region has the DNA TGTGCCAGCAGCCTACCCCTACTAGCCCGTAGCACAGATACGCAGTATTTT. This gives the protein CASSLPLLARSTDTQYF.

This sequence joins TRBV7-8 and TRBJ2-1; the D gene is possibly TRBD1 (6 bases). The CDR3 covers 13 residues. Per germline, CDR1 SGHVS and CDR2 FQNEAQ. V lost 5 bases and J 8 bases, leaving 13 bases between the germline ends. The CDR3 here is CASSGTRSDEQFF. DNA for the CDR3: TGTGCCAGCAGCGGGACAAGGTCGGATGAGCAGTTCTTC.

V usage is TRBV7-9 and J usage is TRBJ2-2; unclear D gene. CDR3 length: 13 amino acids. V lost 5 bases and J lost 4, with 8 bases in between. Germline loops: CDR1 SEHNR, CDR2 FQNEAQ (reference sequence). The CDR3 coding sequence is TGTGCCAGCAGCGAGGATGGCACCGGGGAGCTGTTTTTT. As protein: CASSEDGTGELFF. The full variable domain, in which reference TRBV7-9 and TRBJ2-2 provide the parts outside the CDR3, is DTGVSQNPRHKITKRGQNVTFRCDPISEHNRLYWYRQTLGQGPEFLTYFQNEAQLEKSRLLSDRFSAERPKGSFSTLEIQRTEQGDSAMYLCASSEDGTGELFFGEGSRLTVL.

This rearrangement joins TRBV5-1 to TRBJ2-7; 10 bases are shared with TRBD2. The CDR3 loop spans 18 amino acids. Unmatched junction bases numbered 13, after V lost 1 base and J lost 3 bases. In germline, CDR1 is SGHRS, CDR2 YFSETQ. The CDR3 bases are TGCGCCAGCAGCTTGCCTGGTAAAGCTAGCGGGAGAAGCTACGAGCAGTACGTC. This encodes CASSLPGKASGRSYEQYV.

This clone was seen just once. V usage is TRBV2 and J usage is TRBJ2-2, with 9 nucleotides matching TRBD2. Germline trimming cut 6 bases from V and 6 bases from J; bases unmatched to any gene: 8. Germline loops: CDR1 SNHLY, CDR2 FYNNEI. The length of the CDR3 is 15 residues. The CDR3 here is CASRAGLAISGELFF. As DNA, the CDR3 is TGTGCCAGCAGGGCGGGACTAGCTATTTCCGGGGAGCTGTTTTTT. The full variable domain, completed using reference TRBV2 and TRBJ2-2, is EPEVTQTPSHQVTQMGQEVILRCVPISNHLYFYWYRQILGQKVEFLVSFYNNEISEKSEIFDDQFSVERPDGSNFTLKIRSTKLEDSAMYFCASRAGLAISGELFFGEGSRLTVL.